Following are 16 T cell receptor beta chains from one sample sequenced in a study of early T cells in non-severe SARS-CoV-2 infection. From the 5' RACE reads, TCRdb called clonotypes with MiXCR, one entry per CDR3 protein. The sample carries roughly 20,000 distinct CDR3 sequences, around 4.8% recorded once. Sequenced sample: whole blood. The source is an adult who was a healthcare worker with PCR-confirmed SARS-CoV-2 infection or an uninfected control (not recorded which).

The table lists this clonotype with many counts. V usage is TRBV20-1 and J usage is TRBJ2-7, with 9 positions matching TRBD1. The CDR3 consists of 13 residues. With V trimmed by 5 bases and J by 7 bases, 9 bases remained unmatched. Germline V gives CDR1 DFQATT, CDR2 SNEGSKA (reference sequence). CDR3 loop: CSAWDRVNGEQYF. In DNA form, the CDR3 reads TGCAGTGCTTGGGACAGGGTGAATGGTGAGCAGTACTTC.

This clonotype has at least ten counts. The chain is built from TRBV19 and TRBJ1-2; weak D call: TRBD1 (5 bases). Germline CDR1 LNHDA, CDR2 SQIVND (reference sequence). V was trimmed by 3 bases and J by 4 bases, leaving 15 bases between them. The CDR3 loop spans 15 amino acids. The DNA for the CDR3 is TGTGCCAGTAGTATGCGACCGGGACCAGTCTATGGCTACACCTTC. This sequence encodes CASSMRPGPVYGYTF.

This clonotype was picked up many times. CDR3 region: CAWSLIPAEAFF. The CDR3 nucleotides read TGTGCCTGGAGTTTGATTCCAGCGGAGGCTTTCTTT. The genes are TRBV30 and TRBJ1-1; no clear D. The CDR3 length is 12 residues. V was shortened by 2 bases and J by 11 bases, with 15 bases between the two germline ends. Looked up from germline, CDR1 is GTSNPN and CDR2 is SVGIG (reference sequence).

This clonotype was picked up many times. The chain recombines TRBV7-8 with TRBJ2-7; either TRBD1 or TRBD2 may supply D (5 bases each). This CDR3 spans 16 amino acids. V lost 4 bases, J lost 3 bases, and 19 bases lay in between. CDR1 is SGHVS, CDR2 FQNEAQ, per germline. CDR3 sequence: CASSSAGTIKFYEQYF. DNA for the CDR3: TGTGCCAGCAGCTCCGCCGGGACGATAAAATTCTACGAGCAGTACTTC.

V usage is TRBV19 and J usage is TRBJ2-1; 8 nucleotides agree with TRBD2. The CDR3 consists of 15 residues. Losses at the gene ends were 10 bases for V and 8 bases for J; bases not matched to a gene: 16. Per germline, CDR1 LNHDA and CDR2 SQIVND (reference sequence). The CDR3 is CATRLPGTSKHEQFF. The CDR3, as DNA: TGTGCCACCCGACTGCCCGGGACTAGTAAACATGAGCAGTTCTTC. The full variable domain, with the rest looked up from reference TRBV19 and TRBJ2-1, is DGGITQSPKYLFRKEGQNVTLSCEQNLNHDAMYWYRQDPGQGLRLIYYSQIVNDFQKGDIAEGYSVSREKKESFPLTVTSAQKNPTAFYLCATRLPGTSKHEQFFGPGTRLTVL.

Many counts were recorded for this clonotype. The J gene is TRBJ2-1, the V gene TRBV5-5, with a possible D match to TRBD2 (5 bases). CDR1 SGHKS and CDR2 YYEKEE come from the germline V gene (reference sequence). The V end was cut by 3 bases, the J end by 6 bases, with 10 bases between. CDR3 length: 13 residues. This chain's CDR3 is CASSWAGVNEQFF. In nucleotides, the CDR3 is TGTGCCAGCAGCTGGGCCGGGGTCAATGAGCAGTTCTTC.

This clonotype was detected a few times. V is TRBV7-6 and J is TRBJ1-1, with D hard to call. V was clipped by 6 bases and J by 0 bases, with 8 bases between them. The germline gives CDR1 SGHVS, CDR2 FNYEAQ. This CDR3 is 13 amino acids long. The CDR3 nucleotides are TGTGCCAGCAGTGCAGATTTGAACACTGAAGCTTTCTTT. It encodes CASSADLNTEAFF.

V and J are TRBV2 and TRBJ1-2, with D perhaps TRBD1 (5 bases). The CDR3 has 13 amino acids. Trimming cost V 6 bases and J 2 bases, with 10 bases left between them. Germline CDR1 reads SNHLY; CDR2 reads FYNNEI. The CDR3 protein is CASSPDRNYGYTF. DNA for the CDR3: TGTGCCAGCAGCCCCGACAGAAACTATGGCTACACCTTC.

Relative to its sample, this clonotype is medium-sized. This rearrangement joins TRBV10-3 to TRBJ2-3, with 8 positions matching TRBD2. V lost 2 bases to trimming and J lost 4 bases; unmatched junction nucleotides: 8. The CDR3 extends over 16 amino acids. Germline CDR1 and CDR2: ENHRY and SYGVKD. Here the CDR3 reads CAISENSGGASDTQYF. The CDR3 coding sequence is TGTGCCATCAGTGAGAATTCGGGGGGGGCATCAGATACGCAGTATTTT.

This clonotype was seen many times. This chain uses TRBV7-2 with TRBJ2-1, with unresolved D. Germline assignment: CDR1 SGHTA and CDR2 FQGNSA. The CDR3 consists of 13 residues. Between the trimmed V and J ends, which lost 1 base and 5 bases, there was a span of 6 bases. CDR3 coding DNA: TGTGCCAGCAGCTTAGGGGAAAACAATGAGCAGTTCTTC. This sequence encodes CASSLGENNEQFF.

This clonotype was seen many times. J is TRBJ2-4 and V is TRBV20-1; TRBD1 matches 7 bases. V was clipped by 6 bases and J by 3 bases; unmatched bases: 14. This CDR3 comprises 16 residues. Germline loops: CDR1 DFQATT, CDR2 SNEGSKA (reference sequence). The CDR3 DNA follows: TGCAGTGCCTCTGACCTTTTCCGGGACAGCAAAAACATTCAGTACTTC. This gives the protein CSASDLFRDSKNIQYF.

This clonotype is judged medium-sized. J is TRBJ2-1 and V is TRBV6-2 or TRBV6-3; D gene unclear. V lost 6 bases, J lost 6 bases, and 21 bases lay in between. This CDR3 has 16 residues. Germline assignment: CDR1 MNHEY and CDR2 SVGEGT. CDR3 residues: CASSPGRLRAGNEQFF. CDR3 sequence (DNA): TGTGCCAGCAGCCCTGGCAGACTTCGAGCAGGCAATGAGCAGTTCTTC.

This clonotype was seen at least ten times. V is TRBV12-3 or TRBV12-4 and J is TRBJ2-2; tentatively, D is TRBD2 (5 bases). V was cut by 3 bases and J by 7 bases, with 15 bases left in between. The CDR3 consists of 15 residues. The chain's CDR3 is CASSFETTLIGELFF. The DNA of the CDR3 is TGTGCCAGCAGTTTCGAGACTACCTTAATCGGGGAGCTGTTTTTT.

This clonotype occurred many times. This chain links TRBV28 with TRBJ1-5, with D hard to call. Germline values: CDR1 MDHEN, CDR2 SYDVKM. The CDR3 spans 13 residues. Trimming stripped 10 bases from V and 6 bases from J, with 16 bases between. The CDR3 bases are TGTGCCACTCGGACCCCGGGCAGTCAGCCCCAGCATTTT. Translation: CATRTPGSQPQHF.

The table lists this clonotype with many counts. This chain links TRBV18 with TRBJ2-1, with TRBD1 matching over 9 bases. Germline V gives CDR1 KGHSH, CDR2 LQKENI. V shed 0 bases, J shed 1 base, and the junction held 7 bases outside the gene matches. This CDR3 comprises 18 residues. DNA for the CDR3: TGTGCCAGCTCACCACCGCGGGGACAGGGCAGATCCTACAATGAGCAGTTCTTC. It yields the protein CASSPPRGQGRSYNEQFF.

As concerns this clonotype: Given a much more abundant clone one base away, this may be a read error. The CDR3 DNA follows: TGCAGCGTAGTAGCGGGCGAGGGGACAGATACGCAGTATTTT. This translates into CSVVAGEGTDTQYF. J is TRBJ2-3 and V is TRBV29-1; TRBD2 agrees at 7 bases. The CDR3 is 14 residues long. The V gene's germline CDR1 is SQVTM and CDR2 ANQGSEA. The junction had 9 bases not matched to a gene; V was cut back by 6 bases and J by 3 bases.